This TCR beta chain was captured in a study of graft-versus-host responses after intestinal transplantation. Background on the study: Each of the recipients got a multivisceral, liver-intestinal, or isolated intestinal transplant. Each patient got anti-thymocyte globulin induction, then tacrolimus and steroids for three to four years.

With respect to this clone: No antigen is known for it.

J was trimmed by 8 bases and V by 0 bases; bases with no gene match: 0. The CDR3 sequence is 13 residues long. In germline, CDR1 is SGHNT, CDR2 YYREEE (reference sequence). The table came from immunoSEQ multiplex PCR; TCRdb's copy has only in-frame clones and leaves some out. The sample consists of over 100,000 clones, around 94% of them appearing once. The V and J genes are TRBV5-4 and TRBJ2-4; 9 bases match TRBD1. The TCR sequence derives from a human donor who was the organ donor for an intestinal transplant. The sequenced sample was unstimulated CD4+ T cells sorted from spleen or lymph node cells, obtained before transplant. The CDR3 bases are TGTGCCAGCAGCTTGGACAGGGGGCACATTCAGTACTTC. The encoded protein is CASSLDRGHIQYF.